This T cell receptor (beta chain) was found in a study of T cell changes during pregnancy in multiple sclerosis. Profiled with immunoSEQ multiplex PCR; TCRdb holds only in-frame clones, not every one. The profile shows 77,000 or so clones, 93% of them singletons. The CDR3 has 14 amino acids. Germline CDR1 and CDR2: MNHEY and SVGAGI. The V end was cut by 6 bases, the J end by 7 bases, with 13 bases between. This receptor was taken from a female donor in good health, enrolled as a control in a pregnancy study. Sequenced here: peripheral blood, sampled in the second trimester of pregnancy. The rearrangement joins TRBV6-5 to TRBJ1-6; the D gene is possibly TRBD1 (5 bases). The chain's CDR3 is CASRRLTVNSPLHF. The CDR3 DNA is TGTGCCAGCAGACGACTGACAGTCAATTCACCCCTCCACTTT.